What follows are 5 T cell receptor beta chains derived from one specimen sequenced in a study of T cell responses to AZD1222 COVID-19 vaccine (dated by TCRdb to about 2021). The time point label, read with the paper, signifies: baseline before first vaccination. Libraries were constructed by the immunoSEQ multiplex PCR assay. TCRdb re-hosts the immuneACCESS table, in-frame sequences only. Its copies lack some clones; in the studies checked, an unresolved V gene accounts for under half of them, and the cause for the rest is not known. The sample table shows about 140,000 clones, and roughly 90% are seen once. Approximately 3.1% of the sample is taken by the ten largest. The material was peripheral blood, obtained on day 0 of AZD1222 vaccination. These receptors were collected from an adult in good health.

The rearrangement uses TRBV6-5 and TRBJ2-3; D may correspond to TRBD1 or TRBD2 (5 bases each). The V gene's germline CDR1 is MNHEY and CDR2 SVGAGI. The length of the CDR3 is 15 residues. V was clipped by 3 bases and J by 2 bases, with 12 bases between them. CDR3 nucleotides: TGTGCCAGCAGTTATTCGAGGGGCGACACAGATACGCAGTATTTT. Encoded protein: CASSYSRGDTDTQYF.

This sequence joins TRBV7-2 and TRBJ2-1; 11 bases align to TRBD2. The junction had 10 bases not matched to a gene; V was cut back by 5 bases and J by 7 bases. This CDR3 region has 16 residues. Germline CDR1 and CDR2: SGHTA and FQGNSA. The CDR3 region is CASSTVAGGHINEQFF. The CDR3 DNA is TGTGCCAGCAGCACCGTAGCGGGGGGGCATATAAATGAGCAGTTCTTC.

The chain combines TRBV6-5 with TRBJ2-5; D remains ambiguous. The germline V and J ends were trimmed by 6 bases and 2 bases, with 4 bases remaining between them. This CDR3 contains 11 residues. Germline V lookup: CDR1 MNHEY, CDR2 SVGAGI. For the CDR3, the DNA is TGTGCCAGCAGCCGGCAAGAGACCCAGTACTTC. Its translation: CASSRQETQYF.

The rearrangement links TRBV6-4 to TRBJ2-3; 9 nucleotides agree with TRBD1. The germline V gene has CDR1 MRHNA and CDR2 SNTAGT. The J segment lost 4 bases and the V segment lost 2 bases, leaving 4 bases of the junction unmatched. The CDR3 loop spans 15 amino acids. The CDR3 protein is CASSDQGTGSDTQYF. DNA for the CDR3: TGTGCCAGCAGTGACCAGGGGACAGGGTCAGATACGCAGTATTTT.

The chain has TRBV20-1 and TRBJ1-2; D uncertain. The CDR3 spans 11 residues. Germline V gives CDR1 DFQATT, CDR2 SNEGSKA (reference sequence). CDR3 residues: CSVWVNYGYTF. CDR3 nucleotides: TGCAGCGTCTGGGTCAACTATGGCTACACCTTC.